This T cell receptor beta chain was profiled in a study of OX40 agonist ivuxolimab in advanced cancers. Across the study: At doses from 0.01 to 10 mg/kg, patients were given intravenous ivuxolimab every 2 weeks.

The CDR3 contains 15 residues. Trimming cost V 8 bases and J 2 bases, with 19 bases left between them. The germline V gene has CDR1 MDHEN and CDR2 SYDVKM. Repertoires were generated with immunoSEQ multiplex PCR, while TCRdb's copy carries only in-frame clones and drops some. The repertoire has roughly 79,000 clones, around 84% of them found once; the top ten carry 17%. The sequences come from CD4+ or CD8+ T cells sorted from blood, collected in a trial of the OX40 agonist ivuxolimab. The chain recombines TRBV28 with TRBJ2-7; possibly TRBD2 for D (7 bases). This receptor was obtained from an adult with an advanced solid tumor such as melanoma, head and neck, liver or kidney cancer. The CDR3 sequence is CASRGAGAGAYEQYF. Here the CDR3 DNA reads TGTGCCAGCCGCGGGGCAGGGGCGGGGGCCTACGAGCAGTACTTC.